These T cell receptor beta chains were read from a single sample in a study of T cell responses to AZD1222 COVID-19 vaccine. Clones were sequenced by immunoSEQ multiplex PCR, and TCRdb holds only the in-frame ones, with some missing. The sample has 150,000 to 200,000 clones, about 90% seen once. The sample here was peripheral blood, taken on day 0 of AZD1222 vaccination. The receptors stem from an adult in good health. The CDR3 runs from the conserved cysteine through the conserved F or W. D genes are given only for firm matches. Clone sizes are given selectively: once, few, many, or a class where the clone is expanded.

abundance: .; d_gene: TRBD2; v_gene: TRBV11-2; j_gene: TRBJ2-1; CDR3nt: TGTGCCAGCAGCCCCAGACTAGCGGGAGGCAACTCCTACAATGAGCAGTTCTTC; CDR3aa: CASSPRLAGGNSYNEQFF
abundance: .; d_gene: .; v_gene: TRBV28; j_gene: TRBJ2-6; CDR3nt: TGTGCCAGCGACATAGGAGAGTACCTCTCCAGCGAGGTCCTGACTTTC; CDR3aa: CASDIGEYLSSEVLTF
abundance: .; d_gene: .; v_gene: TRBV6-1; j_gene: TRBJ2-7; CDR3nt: TGTGCCAGCAGTGAGGGACCGAACTACGAGCAGTACTTC; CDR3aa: CASSEGPNYEQYF
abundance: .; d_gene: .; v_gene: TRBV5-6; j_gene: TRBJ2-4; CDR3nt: TGTGCCAGCAGCTTGTTAGATTACGCCAAAAACATTCAGTACTTC; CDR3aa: CASSLLDYAKNIQYF
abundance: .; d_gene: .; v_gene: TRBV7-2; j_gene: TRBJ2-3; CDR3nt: TGTGCCAGCAGCTCCAAGCGGTCTAGCACAGATACGCAGTATTTT; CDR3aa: CASSSKRSSTDTQYF
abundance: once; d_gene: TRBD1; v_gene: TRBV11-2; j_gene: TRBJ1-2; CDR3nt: TGTGCCAGCAGCTTAGTGGGGACAGGGGCTCATAACTATGGCTACACCTTC; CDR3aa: CASSLVGTGAHNYGYTF
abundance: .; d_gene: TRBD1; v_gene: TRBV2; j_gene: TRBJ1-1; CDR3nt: TGTGCCAGCAATAGGGACAGGAACACTGAAGCTTTCTTT; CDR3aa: CASNRDRNTEAFF
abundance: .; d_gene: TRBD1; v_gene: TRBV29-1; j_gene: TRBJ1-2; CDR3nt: TGCAGCGTTGAAGGGACAGGGCTGGGGTATGGCTACACCTTC; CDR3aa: CSVEGTGLGYGYTF
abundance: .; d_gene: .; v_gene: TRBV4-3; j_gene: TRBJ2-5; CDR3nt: TGCGCCAGCAGCCAAGATCGAAGCCAAGGGACCCAGTACTTC; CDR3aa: CASSQDRSQGTQYF
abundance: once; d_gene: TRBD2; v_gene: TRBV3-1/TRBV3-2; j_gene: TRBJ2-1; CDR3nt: TGTGCCAGCAGCCAAGCCGGGACTACTGGTGAGCAGTTCTTC; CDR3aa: CASSQAGTTGEQFF